This entry concerns a single T cell receptor beta chain. Its antigen is not known. The sequenced template was RNA, covering the TCR beta CDR3 region. HTBI primers were used in a first-round RT-PCR, which preceded a second-round multiplex PCR. TCRdb independently ran MiXCR on the multiplex PCR reads; one entry per CDR3 protein. The sample includes hundreds of thousands of distinct CDR3 sequences, just over 40% of them seen just once. The record originates from a study of Graves' ophthalmopathy and Graves' hyperthyroidism. The study, taken as a whole, reports: Built on 13 signatures, a model told ophthalmopathy apart from stable hyperthyroidism with around 90% sensitivity and almost 84% specificity.

Between the trimmed V and J ends, which lost 6 bases and 1 base, there was a span of 13 bases. In germline, CDR1 is SGHTA, CDR2 FQGNSA. This CDR3 comprises 14 residues. Sequencing was done on a sample of peripheral blood. The sequence was obtained from an adult man with Graves' ophthalmopathy. The J gene is TRBJ2-7, the V gene TRBV7-2, with D unclear. CDR3 protein: CASRPGAESYEQYF. The CDR3, as DNA: TGTGCCAGCAGGCCAGGAGCTGAGTCCTACGAGCAGTACTTC. Complete variable domain (other parts from reference TRBV7-2 and TRBJ2-7): GAGVSQSPSNKVTEKGKDVELRCDPISGHTALYWYRQSLGQGLEFLIYFQGNSAPDKSGLPSDRFSAERTGGSVSTLTIQRTQQEDSAVYLCASRPGAESYEQYFGPGTRLTVT.